This T cell receptor beta chain was recovered during a study of T cell responses to AZD1222 COVID-19 vaccine listed by TCRdb under 2021. For context, the study as a whole: Because spike-specific TCR depth and breadth did not differ between the two schedules, AZD1222 recipients who got a second dose at roughly 4 weeks were pooled with those who got a second dose at roughly 12 weeks. A total of around 240 trial participants underwent TCR sequencing, of whom approximately 200 had received two doses of AZD1222 and some 25 had received two doses of the MenACWY control vaccine. Enrollment into the trials was organized by age into subgroups of 18-55, 56-69 and 70-plus years, and those subgroups contained approximately 150, 30 and 60 TCR-sequenced participants, respectively.

The CDR3 regions of human TCRbeta chains were subjected to immunosequencing. The original pipeline was this. Repertoire TCRs were matched against a reference library of SARS-CoV-2-specific TCRs generated with the MIRA antigen-specificity platform. Breadth was defined as the fraction of unique TCRs that were SARS-CoV-2-associated. Depth was defined as the fraction of total T cells that were SARS-CoV-2-associated. Using the MIRA data, every spike-specific TCR was mapped to the spike region that the TCR reacted to and assigned to either a CD4 or a CD8 class. Log10-transformed breadth and depth values were compared by one-way ANOVA with Sidak's multiple comparisons tests. TCRdb retrieved this table from immuneACCESS and kept in-frame rearrangements only. Not all clones are present; in checked studies, unresolved V genes account for under half, and no reason is known for the remainder. V and J calls and clone size are given by that table; D and trimming were obtained from the DNA. This sample is represented by some 180,000 clones; over 80% of them were singletons. Roughly 6% of the sample lies in the top ten.

Turning to this clone: What antigen it recognizes has not been identified. Per-nucleotide qualities are absent, and no much larger clonotype sits a single base away.

What the study reported, not specific to this receptor: In the small 56-69-year group, the increase in depth fell short of significance, most likely because of low power. Conclusions about previously exposed vaccinees are limited, since just five or six AZD1222 recipients were seropositive for SARS-CoV-2 at baseline. After two AZD1222 doses, spike-specific TCR breadth and depth were significantly higher than at day 0 and than in MenACWY recipients. Reportedly, close to half of the unique spike-specific TCRs recognized epitopes lying outside the regions that are mutated in the B.1.351 and B.1.1.7 variants. Participants were mostly white British, with more females than males. The authors suggested clonal diversity may have been underestimated. CD4 TCRs associated with the vaccine covered the entire spike protein, and the dominant responses were in regions 160-218 and 743-854. No day 14 peak-response samples were available, so repertoires were characterized only after the peak T cell response.

The time point label, as the study defines it: baseline before first vaccination. Vaccinee samples came from UK trials COV001 and COV002, including a single-blind randomized controlled phase 2/3 trial of AZD1222 (ChAdOx1 nCoV-19) in healthy adults. For TCRbeta chain sequencing, PBMC samples were collected from trial participants at day 0 and at day 28 after the second dose. Including cysteine and phenylalanine, the CDR3 has 12 amino acids. CDR3 DNA only is kept here, 36 bases in frame from base 1. V is cut by 4 bases and J by 7 bases, and the space between the germline ends is 9 bases. Taken from the germline V gene, the CDR1 and CDR2 loops are SGHRS and YFSETQ.

The sample was peripheral blood, taken on day 0 of AZD1222 vaccination. In this chain, TRBV5-1 is recombined with TRBJ2-1; TRBD1 might be the D gene, on 6 matching bases. The sequence was obtained from an adult in good health. The CDR3 is CASSQGLNEQFF. In nucleotides, the sequence is TGCGCCAGCAGCCAGGGGCTGAATGAGCAGTTCTTC.